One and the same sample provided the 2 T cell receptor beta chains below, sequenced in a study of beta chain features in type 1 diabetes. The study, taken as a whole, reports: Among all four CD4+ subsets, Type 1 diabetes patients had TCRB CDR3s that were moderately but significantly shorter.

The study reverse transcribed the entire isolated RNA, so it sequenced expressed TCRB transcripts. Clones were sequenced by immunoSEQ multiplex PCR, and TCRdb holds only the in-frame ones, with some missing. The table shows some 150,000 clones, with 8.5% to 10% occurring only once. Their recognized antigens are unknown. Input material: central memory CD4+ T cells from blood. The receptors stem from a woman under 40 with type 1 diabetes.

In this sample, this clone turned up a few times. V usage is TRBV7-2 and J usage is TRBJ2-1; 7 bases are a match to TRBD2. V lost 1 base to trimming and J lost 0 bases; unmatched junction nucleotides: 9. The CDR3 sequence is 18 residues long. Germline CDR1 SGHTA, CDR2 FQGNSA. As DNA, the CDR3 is TGTGCCAGCAGCTTAGGAGGGGCGGGAGAGAGCTCCTACAATGAGCAGTTCTTC. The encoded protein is CASSLGGAGESSYNEQFF.

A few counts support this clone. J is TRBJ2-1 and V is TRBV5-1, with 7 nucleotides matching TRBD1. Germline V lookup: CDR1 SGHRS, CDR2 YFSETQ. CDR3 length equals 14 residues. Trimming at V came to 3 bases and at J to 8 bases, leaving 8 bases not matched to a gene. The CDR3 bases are TGCGCCAGCAGCTCGGATGGGACAGTCGATGAGCAGTTCTTC. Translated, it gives CASSSDGTVDEQFF.